The next 8 T cell receptor beta chains were all read from a single sample in a study of CD8+ T cells in alopecia areata. Described treatment: oral pan-JAK inhibitor, 5-10 mg twice daily. cDNA prepared by RNA extraction and subsequent reverse transcription served as the template for sequencing. TCRdb's table, derived via immunoSEQ multiplex PCR, lists solely in-frame clones and lacks some. The table has about 100,000 clones, about three fifths seen once. Sequencing used CD8+ T cells sorted from blood, obtained between weeks 55 and 65, from a patient treated with tofacitinib. The receptors come from a human donor with alopecia areata.

The genes are TRBV23-1 and TRBJ2-1, with D hard to call. TRBV23-1 is assigned to the ORF class and has an uncertain function. The germline V and J ends were trimmed by 1 base and 4 bases, with 14 bases remaining between them. The CDR3 loop spans 16 amino acids. This chain's CDR3 is CASSQLVPPAYNEQFF. Here the CDR3 DNA reads TGCGCCAGCAGTCAATTAGTCCCGCCAGCTTACAATGAGCAGTTCTTC.

CDR3: CASNYPGTAYNEQFF. The CDR3 nucleotides read TGTGCCAGCAACTACCCCGGGACAGCATACAATGAGCAGTTCTTC. The chain uses TRBV21-1 and TRBJ2-1; the table's TRBD1 call for D was not verified on the DNA. TRBV21-1 is classified as a pseudogene. The CDR3 has 15 residues.

The J gene is TRBJ1-5, the V gene TRBV7-8; D is undetermined. The V end lost 5 bases, the J end lost 7 bases, and 24 bases lay between the germline ends. Germline lookup yields CDR1 SGHVS and CDR2 FQNEAQ. The CDR3 is 17 residues long. The CDR3 bases are TGTGCCAGCAGCCCGCCCGGGTCCTTCCGGGTTTCACAGCCCCAGCATTTT. This encodes CASSPPGSFRVSQPQHF.

The chain combines TRBV27 with TRBJ2-3; D is uncertain. The ends were cut back, 6 bases at V and 0 bases at J, with 10 bases in the middle. The germline V gene encodes CDR1 MNHEY and CDR2 SMNVEV (reference sequence). The CDR3 runs to 14 residues. This chain's CDR3 is CASSPLGSTDTQYF. The CDR3 region has the DNA TGTGCCAGCAGCCCTCTTGGGAGCACAGATACGCAGTATTTT.

This clone was observed a few times. The rearrangement joins TRBV7-9 to TRBJ2-7; possibly TRBD1 for D (6 bases). CDR3 length equals 14 residues. The V gene's germline CDR1 is SEHNR and CDR2 FQNEAQ (reference sequence). V was shortened by 5 bases and J by 4 bases, with 15 bases between the two germline ends. Here the CDR3 reads CASSHKQGSYEQYF. For the CDR3, the DNA is TGTGCCAGCAGCCACAAACAGGGCTCTTACGAGCAGTACTTC.

V and J are TRBV6-5 and TRBJ1-2; D may be TRBD1 (6 bases). CDR1 MNHEY and CDR2 SVGAGI come from the germline V gene. V was pared by 6 bases and J by 0 bases, with 14 bases between. The CDR3 loop spans 15 amino acids. The CDR3 here is CASRETDRANYGYTF. CDR3 coding DNA: TGTGCCAGCAGGGAGACGGACAGAGCTAACTATGGCTACACCTTC.

The rearrangement joins TRBV5-1 to TRBJ1-1, with unresolved D. With 7 bases removed from V and 0 bases from J, the gap between germline ends came to 7 bases. CDR3 size: 12 residues. Germline V gene sequence: CDR1 SGHRS, CDR2 YFSETQ. The chain's CDR3 is CASGGLNTEAFF. CDR3 nucleotides: TGCGCCAGCGGCGGGTTGAACACTGAAGCTTTCTTT.

This clone was observed a single time. The chain has TRBV6-5 and TRBJ2-5; tentative D call: TRBD2 (6 bases). Trimming stripped 6 bases from V and 5 bases from J, with 13 bases between. The germline V gene encodes CDR1 MNHEY and CDR2 SVGAGI. The CDR3 contains 13 residues. The CDR3 reads CASSGGGGETQYF. The CDR3 DNA follows: TGTGCCAGCAGCGGTGGTGGGGGGGAGACCCAGTACTTC.